The 19 T cell receptor beta chains given below trace back to one sample, sequenced in a study of CD8+CD57+ T cells in acquired aplastic anemia. The template used for profiling TCR beta VDJ and CDR3 was genomic DNA. Using its own MiXCR run on the reads, TCRdb lists one record per CDR3 protein. The table records roughly 240,000 distinct CDR3 sequences, 45% to 50% of them present only once. Selection for sequencing was limited to patients who had shown CD8+CD57+ cell expansion by flow cytometry. The sample taken for sequencing was sorted CD4+, CD8+, or CD8+CD57+ T cells (not recorded which) from PBMCs. The receptors here all came from a human donor with aplastic anemia.

This clonotype has a count of ten or more. The chain joins TRBV6-4 to TRBJ2-1; the D is unclear. Germline assignment: CDR1 MRHNA and CDR2 SNTAGT. Trimming took 8 bases from V and 8 from J, leaving 16 bases between them. The CDR3 length is 13 residues. The CDR3 reads CASAPTGVHEQFF. The CDR3 bases are TGTGCCAGCGCGCCAACCGGCGTTCATGAGCAGTTCTTC.

The chain employs TRBV4-1 and TRBJ1-2, with D tentatively TRBD1 (6 bases). V lost 10 bases and J 8 bases, leaving 17 bases between the germline ends. The CDR3 is 12 residues long. CDR1 MGHRA and CDR2 YSYEKL come from the germline V gene. The CDR3 here is CATRTGTGGYTF. For the CDR3, the DNA is TGCGCCACCAGAACAGGGACGGGCGGCTACACCTTC.

This clonotype was detected many times. V usage is TRBV4-1 and J usage is TRBJ2-7, with D perhaps matching TRBD1 (5 bases). The V end was cut by 4 bases, the J end by 7 bases, with 20 bases between. Germline values: CDR1 MGHRA, CDR2 YSYEKL. CDR3 length equals 15 residues. Here the CDR3 reads CASSLNARDIEEQYF. The CDR3 DNA follows: TGCGCCAGCAGCCTGAATGCCAGGGATATTGAAGAGCAGTACTTC.

This clonotype has a count of ten or more. This CDR3 is CASSQRFGQLLYNEQFF. Written as DNA, the CDR3 is TGTGCCAGCAGCCAAAGATTCGGACAACTATTATACAATGAGCAGTTCTTC. The chain couples TRBV14 to TRBJ2-1; tentative D call: TRBD1 (5 bases). CDR3 length: 17 amino acids. The V gene's germline CDR1 is SGHDN and CDR2 FVKESK. Trimming took off 2 bases at V and 4 bases at J, with 18 bases between the two ends.

The rearrangement joins TRBV27 to TRBJ2-7; TRBD2 aligns across 9 bases. The CDR3 has 15 residues. In germline, CDR1 is MNHEY, CDR2 SMNVEV (reference sequence). Losses at the gene ends were 5 bases for V and 5 bases for J; bases not matched to a gene: 10. The chain's CDR3 is CASSRTGTSFHEQYF. The CDR3 coding sequence is TGTGCCAGCAGTAGGACCGGGACTAGCTTCCACGAGCAGTACTTC.

The chain recombines TRBV24-1 with TRBJ2-5, with 13 bases fitting TRBD2. The CDR3 length is 13 residues. Germline CDR1 is KGHDR and CDR2 is SFDVKD. The junction had 0 bases not matched to a gene; V was cut back by 7 bases and J by 5 bases. The CDR3 nucleotides read TGTGCCACCAGACTAGCGGGAGGGGAGACCCAGTACTTC. This sequence encodes CATRLAGGETQYF.

The chain recombines TRBV2 with TRBJ2-7; the D is unclear. The CDR3 covers 13 residues. V was shortened by 5 bases and J by 0 bases, with 8 bases between the two germline ends. Germline V lookup: CDR1 SNHLY, CDR2 FYNNEI. The DNA for the CDR3 is TGTGCCAGCAGTACCTTCGACTCCTACGAGCAGTACTTC. Its translation is CASSTFDSYEQYF.

This clonotype was counted at least ten times. CDR3 region: CASSVEGGGVNSYEQYF. The DNA for the CDR3 is TGTGCCAGCAGCGTAGAAGGGGGTGGAGTTAACTCCTACGAGCAGTACTTC. The rearrangement uses TRBV9 and TRBJ2-7; a possible D gene is TRBD1 (6 bases). This CDR3 is 17 amino acids long. CDR1 and CDR2 (germline): SGDLS, YYNGEE. V was trimmed by 0 bases and J by 0 bases, leaving 16 bases between them.

The V and J genes are TRBV10-3 and TRBJ1-1; D is possibly TRBD1 (6 bases). CDR1 is ENHRY, CDR2 SYGVKD, per germline. The CDR3 has 15 residues. Trimming took 7 bases from V and 2 from J, leaving 17 bases between them. CDR3 bases: TGTGCCATCACTAAGGAGGTAGGGGGTAACACTGAAGCTTTCTTT. This sequence encodes CAITKEVGGNTEAFF.

This clonotype has a count of ten or more. The rearrangement links TRBV9 to TRBJ2-5; D is tentatively TRBD1 or TRBD2 (5 bases each). The CDR3 contains 13 residues. V lost 3 bases and J 2 bases, leaving 8 bases between the germline ends. From germline, CDR1 is SGDLS and CDR2 YYNGEE. CDR3 bases: TGTGCCAGCAGCGACGGGACGCAAGAGACCCAGTACTTC. It is translated as CASSDGTQETQYF.

The rearrangement uses TRBV7-6 and TRBJ2-4; 7 positions match TRBD2. The CDR3 loop spans 16 amino acids. V shed 4 bases, J shed 1 base, and the junction held 7 bases outside the gene matches. Looked up from germline, CDR1 is SGHVS and CDR2 is FNYEAQ. CDR3 nucleotide sequence: TGTGCCAGCAGCTCCGCCCGGGGAGGGGCCAAAAACATTCAGTACTTC. Protein sequence: CASSSARGGAKNIQYF.

V is TRBV19 and J is TRBJ2-1; possible D gene TRBD1, 5 bases. Trimming removed 7 bases at V and 2 bases at J, with 15 bases between. Germline lookup yields CDR1 LNHDA and CDR2 SQIVND (reference sequence). This CDR3 is 15 amino acids long. CDR3 region: CASIPQGRAYNEQFF. The CDR3, as DNA: TGTGCCAGTATTCCCCAGGGTAGGGCCTACAATGAGCAGTTCTTC.

The genes are TRBV30 and TRBJ1-6, with D possibly matching TRBD1 (6 bases). The CDR3 has 14 amino acids. V lost 1 base and J lost 7, with 11 bases in between. Germline CDR1 GTSNPN, CDR2 SVGIG (reference sequence). DNA of the CDR3: TGTGCCTGGAGTGGTGCAGGGGTGAATTCACCCCTCCACTTT. Protein sequence: CAWSGAGVNSPLHF.

The CDR3 DNA reads TGTGCCAGCAGCTTAGCGACTAGCGGGAGGTTAGAGACCCAGTACTTC. Translation gives CASSLATSGRLETQYF. This sequence joins TRBV11-3 and TRBJ2-5, with 13 bases matching TRBD2. The germline V gene encodes CDR1 SGHNT and CDR2 YENEEA. The CDR3 has 16 amino acids. V dropped 1 base and J dropped 4; count of bases not matched to a gene: 3. Using reference TRBV11-3 and TRBJ2-5 for the parts outside the CDR3, the full variable domain is EAGVVQSPRYKIIEKKQPVAFWCNPISGHNTLYWYLQNLGQGPELLIRYENEEAVDDSQLPKDRFSAERLKGVDSTLKIQPAELGDSAVYLCASSLATSGRLETQYFGPGTRLLVL.

V is TRBV20-1 and J is TRBJ2-7; TRBD1 aligns across 9 bases. Germline V CDR1 and CDR2: DFQATT, SNEGSKA (reference sequence). The CDR3 sequence is 13 residues long. Unmatched junction bases numbered 5, after V lost 1 base and J lost 7 bases. The CDR3 region has the DNA TGCAGTGCTAGAGGGACAGGGGCGGGTGAGCAGTACTTC. It translates to CSARGTGAGEQYF.

This clonotype was recorded many times. The gene calls are TRBV10-2 and TRBJ1-4; TRBD1 is a possible D gene (5 bases). V was clipped by 0 bases and J by 8 bases, with 13 bases between them. The CDR3 runs 15 residues. The germline V gene has CDR1 WSHSY and CDR2 SAAADI. The CDR3: CASSESWREGEKLFF. CDR3 nucleotides: TGCGCCAGCAGTGAGTCGTGGAGGGAGGGGGAAAAACTGTTTTTT.

This chain joins TRBV29-1 and TRBJ2-7; the match to TRBD1 covers 10 bases. The CDR3 spans 14 residues. Germline V gives CDR1 SQVTM, CDR2 ANQGSEA. Unmatched junction bases numbered 6, after V lost 4 bases and J lost 3 bases. The CDR3 loop is CSVGPGQGHYEQYF. CDR3 DNA: TGCAGCGTTGGTCCGGGACAGGGGCACTACGAGCAGTACTTC.

This clonotype has a count of ten or more. At one of its ends the junction is not consistent with the germline gene, which may arise from a read error. The V call is TRBV7-7, the J call TRBJ2-7; TRBD1 aligns across 10 bases. This CDR3 spans 13 amino acids. From germline, CDR1 is SSHAT and CDR2 FNYEAQ (reference sequence). The CDR3 reads CASSAGTGAEQYF. The CDR3 DNA sequence: TGTGCTAGCAGCGCCGGGACAGGGGCCGAGCAGTACTTC. The full variable domain, its missing parts supplied by reference TRBV7-7 and TRBJ2-7, is GAGVSQSPRYKVTKRGQDVTLRCDPISSHATLYWYQQALGQGPEFLTYFNYEAQPDKSGLPSDRFSAERPEGSISTLTIQRTEQRDSAMYRCASSAGTGAEQYFGPGTRLTVT.

This clonotype was observed at least ten times. The V gene is TRBV29-1, the J gene TRBJ2-7; a possible D gene is TRBD1 (6 bases). The CDR3 has 14 amino acids. CDR1 SQVTM and CDR2 ANQGSEA come from the germline V gene. Trimming pared 6 bases from V and 0 bases from J, leaving 15 bases between. As DNA, the CDR3 is TGCAGCGTGACTCAACAGGGAAGCTCCTACGAGCAGTACTTC. This sequence encodes CSVTQQGSSYEQYF.